This TCR beta chain was sequenced for a study of T cell responses to AZD1222 COVID-19 vaccine. Pooled in the analysis were second doses at about 4 or about 12 weeks. The study's findings and limits: Repertoires were collected only later (after the peak T cell response had occurred). CD4 TCRs linked to vaccination spanned spike, dominating at 160-218 and 743-854.

This table comes from immunoSEQ multiplex PCR, and its TCRdb copy is limited to in-frame clones, with some not included. The sample holds about 270,000 clones, almost 95% seen once. Germline CDR1 reads MDHEN; CDR2 reads SYDVKM. V lost 11 bases and J 3 bases, leaving 10 bases between the germline ends. CDR3 length: 11 residues. About this clone itself: Its antigen is as yet unknown.

This chain links TRBV28 with TRBJ1-1; possibly TRBD1 for D (5 bases). This specimen consisted of peripheral blood, obtained 28 days after the second AZD1222 dose. This receptor was identified in an adult who received the AZD1222 COVID-19 vaccine. This CDR3 reads CASSGDTEAFF. Here the CDR3 DNA reads TGTGCCTCCTCGGGGGACACTGAAGCTTTCTTT.